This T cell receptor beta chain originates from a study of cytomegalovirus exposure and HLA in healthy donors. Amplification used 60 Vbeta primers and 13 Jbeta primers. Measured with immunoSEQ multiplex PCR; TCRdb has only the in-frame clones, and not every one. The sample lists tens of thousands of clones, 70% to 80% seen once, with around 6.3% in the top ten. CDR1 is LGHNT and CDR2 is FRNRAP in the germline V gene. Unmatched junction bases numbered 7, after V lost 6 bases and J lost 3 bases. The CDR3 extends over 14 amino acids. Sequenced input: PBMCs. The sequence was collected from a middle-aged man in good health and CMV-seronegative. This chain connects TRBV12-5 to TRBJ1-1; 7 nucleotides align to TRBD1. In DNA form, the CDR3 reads TGTGCTAGTGGACCACAGGGGTGGGACACTGAAGCTTTCTTT. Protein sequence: CASGPQGWDTEAFF.